These 21 T cell receptor beta chains share one sample of origin, sequenced in a study of vaccination effects on CD4 cells after COVID-19. For these TCRs, the target antigens are not known. Data came from immunoSEQ multiplex PCR; TCRdb stores just in-frame clones and leaves some out. The table shows about 45,000 clones, with roughly 65% occurring only once. Sequencing was preceded by expansion of antigen-specific CD4+ T cells with viral peptide pools in the ViraFEST assay. Following an approximately 9-day culture, CD4+ T cells were purified. Infection with SARS-CoV-2 occurred in the person between March and December 2020, and PCR confirmed it. This specimen consisted of CD4+ T cells from PBMCs cultured with a peptide pool, obtained before COVID-19 vaccination. The source of these receptors is a human donor who had a prior SARS-CoV-2 infection.

This chain links TRBV5-1 with TRBJ1-4; weak D call: TRBD1 (6 bases). From germline, CDR1 is SGHRS and CDR2 YFSETQ. Trimming removed 0 bases from V and 7 bases from J, with 16 bases in between. The CDR3 totals 16 residues. The CDR3 DNA reads TGCGCCAGCAGCTTGGGGACCAGGGGTCTGGGTGAAAAACTGTTTTTT. Protein sequence: CASSLGTRGLGEKLFF.

V and J are TRBV30 and TRBJ2-5, with 7 bases that match TRBD2. The length of the CDR3 is 15 residues. CDR1 and CDR2 (germline): GTSNPN, SVGIG (reference sequence). Losses at the gene ends were 5 bases for V and 2 bases for J; bases not matched to a gene: 11. Written as DNA, the CDR3 is TGTGCCTGGGGGGCGACCGGGACTACGCAAGAGACCCAGTACTTC. As protein: CAWGATGTTQETQYF.

The chain links TRBV19 to TRBJ2-1; D may be TRBD2 (6 bases). Trimming cost V 7 bases and J 8 bases, with 30 bases left between them. CDR3 length: 18 amino acids. The germline gives CDR1 LNHDA, CDR2 SQIVND (reference sequence). CDR3 loop: CASTSIGTGLGSGHEQFF. CDR3 nucleotide sequence: TGTGCCAGTACCAGTATAGGGACGGGACTTGGGTCAGGACATGAGCAGTTCTTC. The entire variable domain, with the rest obtained from reference TRBV19 and TRBJ2-1, is as follows: DGGITQSPKYLFRKEGQNVTLSCEQNLNHDAMYWYRQDPGQGLRLIYYSQIVNDFQKGDIAEGYSVSREKKESFPLTVTSAQKNPTAFYLCASTSIGTGLGSGHEQFFGPGTRLTVL.

This rearrangement joins TRBV24-1 to TRBJ2-7, with 10 bases lining up with TRBD2. This CDR3 is 15 amino acids long. J was trimmed by 4 bases and V by 6 bases; bases with no gene match: 8. From germline, CDR1 is KGHDR and CDR2 SFDVKD. The CDR3 protein is CATSLGASGSYEQYF. CDR3 nucleotides: TGTGCCACCAGTTTGGGGGCTAGCGGGAGTTACGAGCAGTACTTC.

The chain carries TRBV6-5 and TRBJ2-3; 13 positions agree with TRBD2. Per germline, CDR1 MNHEY and CDR2 SVGAGI. The V segment lost 6 bases and the J segment 5 bases; nucleotides outside the gene matches: 2. The CDR3 loop spans 14 amino acids. Here the CDR3 reads CASRLAGGQDTQYF. The CDR3 nucleotides read TGTGCCAGCAGACTAGCGGGGGGGCAAGATACGCAGTATTTT.

The chain employs TRBV7-9 and TRBJ1-2; TRBD1 agrees at 8 bases. In germline, CDR1 is SEHNR, CDR2 FQNEAQ (reference sequence). V trimming: 3 bases; J trimming: 6 bases; junction bases outside the gene matches: 6. CDR3 length: 14 amino acids. The CDR3 loop reads CASSFGQGLDGYTF. The CDR3 DNA follows: TGTGCCAGCAGCTTTGGACAGGGCTTGGATGGCTACACCTTC.

This chain joins TRBV7-2 and TRBJ2-7; TRBD2 matches 7 bases. The CDR3 is made up of 15 amino acids. The ends lost 5 bases at V and 0 bases at J; junction bases unmatched: 7. Germline V gene data show CDR1 as SGHTA and CDR2 as FQGNSA. CDR3 nucleotide sequence: TGTGCCAGCAGCCCCCGGGGGGAGAGCTCCTACGAGCAGTACTTC. Translation: CASSPRGESSYEQYF.

This clone was found once. The chain links TRBV7-2 to TRBJ1-2; D call uncertain. Germline V gene lookup returns CDR1 SGHTA and CDR2 FQGNSA. The CDR3 is 14 amino acids. V lost 0 bases and J 0 bases, leaving 5 bases between the germline ends. Here the CDR3 reads CASSLASANYGYTF. DNA for the CDR3: TGTGCCAGCAGCTTAGCCTCAGCTAACTATGGCTACACCTTC.

The rearrangement joins TRBV11-3 to TRBJ2-1, with 10 bases lining up with TRBD2. V trimming: 0 bases; J trimming: 13 bases; junction bases outside the gene matches: 6. Germline values: CDR1 SGHNT, CDR2 YENEEA. The CDR3 covers 14 residues. CDR3: CASSLDWASGSQFF. CDR3 coding DNA: TGTGCCAGCAGCTTAGATTGGGCTAGCGGGAGTCAGTTCTTC.

The chain is built from TRBV6-2 or TRBV6-3 and TRBJ1-5, with D perhaps matching TRBD1 (5 bases). CDR3 length: 14 amino acids. CDR1 and CDR2 from the germline V gene are MNHEY and SVGEGT. Trimming removed 5 bases at V and 7 bases at J, with 15 bases between. CDR3 DNA sequence: TGTGCCAGCAGTCGGGACCTGCTCAACCAGCCCCAGCATTTT. It specifies CASSRDLLNQPQHF.

This sequence joins TRBV10-3 and TRBJ1-3, with 8 nucleotides matching TRBD1. This CDR3 spans 15 amino acids. V gave up 3 bases and J gave up 2 bases; unmatched junction bases: 3. CDR1 is ENHRY, CDR2 SYGVKD, per germline. The CDR3 region has the DNA TGTGCCATCAGTGAACCCAGGGGGCCTGGAAACACCATATATTTT. It codes for CAISEPRGPGNTIYF.

The V gene is TRBV24-1, the J gene TRBJ1-1; possibly TRBD1 for D (6 bases). V was pared by 1 base and J by 11 bases, with 16 bases between. The CDR3 spans 14 residues. Germline V gene lookup returns CDR1 KGHDR and CDR2 SFDVKD. CDR3 residues: CATSDFSQGSRAFF. Written as DNA, the CDR3 is TGTGCCACCAGTGATTTTAGCCAGGGGTCGAGGGCTTTCTTT.

The chain couples TRBV5-1 to TRBJ2-1, with D possibly being TRBD1 or TRBD2 (5 bases each). Trimming took 4 bases from V and 6 from J, leaving 17 bases between them. The germline V gene encodes CDR1 SGHRS and CDR2 YFSETQ. This CDR3 is built from 15 residues. CDR3 sequence (DNA): TGCGCCAGCAGCCCAGGAATTGGGGGACGCAATGAGCAGTTCTTC. Translated: CASSPGIGGRNEQFF.

The V gene is TRBV18, the J gene TRBJ2-7, with D possibly called TRBD1 or TRBD2 (5 bases each). CDR1 and CDR2 from the germline V gene are KGHSH and LQKENI. The CDR3 is made up of 13 amino acids. The V end was cut by 2 bases, the J end by 5 bases, with 10 bases between. Here the CDR3 DNA reads TGTGCCAGCTCACCAGGGGGTGAGCACGAGCAGTACTTC. Its translation: CASSPGGEHEQYF.

The V gene is TRBV12-3 or TRBV12-4, the J gene TRBJ2-2; D is ambiguous. V shed 5 bases and J shed 3 bases, with 7 bases lying between them. The CDR3 spans 13 residues. Written as DNA, the CDR3 is TGTGCCAGCAGTCCCCGGGACACCGGGGAGCTGTTTTTT. It codes for CASSPRDTGELFF.

V is TRBV30 and J is TRBJ2-3, with D tentatively TRBD1 (6 bases). V gave up 3 bases and J gave up 8 bases, with 12 bases separating them. The CDR3 covers 12 residues. Germline lookup yields CDR1 GTSNPN and CDR2 SVGIG (reference sequence). CDR3 residues: CAWSDLGATQYF. The CDR3, as DNA: TGTGCCTGGAGCGATCTGGGGGCTACGCAGTATTTT.

The chain recombines TRBV7-2 with TRBJ2-2; D perhaps matches TRBD2 (6 bases). CDR1 is SGHTA and CDR2 is FQGNSA in the germline V gene. The CDR3 extends over 16 amino acids. V was trimmed by 5 bases and J by 5 bases, leaving 18 bases between them. The CDR3 sequence: CASSALGRAGTGELFF. The DNA for the CDR3 is TGTGCCAGCAGCGCCTTGGGGCGGGCGGGGACCGGGGAGCTGTTTTTT. Full variable domain (outside the CDR3, taken from reference TRBV7-2 and TRBJ2-2): GAGVSQSPSNKVTEKGKDVELRCDPISGHTALYWYRQSLGQGLEFLIYFQGNSAPDKSGLPSDRFSAERTGGSVSTLTIQRTQQEDSAVYLCASSALGRAGTGELFFGEGSRLTVL.

CDR3 loop: CASTWTGRPNGELFF. CDR3 sequence (DNA): TGTGCCAGCACCTGGACAGGGCGCCCCAACGGGGAGCTGTTTTTT. The chain employs TRBV6-5 and TRBJ2-2; 8 bases map to TRBD1. Unmatched junction bases numbered 11, after V lost 7 bases and J lost 7 bases. Germline-derived CDR1 and CDR2 are MNHEY and SVGAGI. The length of the CDR3 is 15 residues.

This sequence joins TRBV5-6 and TRBJ1-5; D is unresolved. This CDR3 contains 16 residues. V lost 2 bases, J lost 0 bases, and 12 bases lay in between. Germline CDR1 is SGHDT and CDR2 is YYEEEE. The DNA for the CDR3 is TGTGCCAGCAGCTTATGGGGAGGATTTAGCAATCAGCCCCAGCATTTT. It codes for CASSLWGGFSNQPQHF. Together with reference TRBV5-6 and TRBJ1-5, the CDR3 gives the full variable domain: DAGVTQSPTHLIKTRGQQVTLRCSPKSGHDTVSWYQQALGQGPQFIFQYYEEEERQRGNFPDRFSGHQFPNYSSELNVNALLLGDSALYLCASSLWGGFSNQPQHFGDGTRLSIL.

V and J are TRBV11-3 and TRBJ2-5, with 9 nucleotides matching TRBD2. Germline CDR1 reads SGHNT; CDR2 reads YENEEA. The CDR3 is made up of 18 amino acids. The junction had 18 bases not matched to a gene; V was cut back by 5 bases and J by 5 bases. CDR3 in DNA: TGTGCCAGCAGCCTAACTCCGGGACTAGCCGAGAATAGGGAGACCCAGTACTTC. Translated: CASSLTPGLAENRETQYF. Filled out from reference TRBV11-3 and TRBJ2-5, the complete variable domain reads EAGVVQSPRYKIIEKKQPVAFWCNPISGHNTLYWYLQNLGQGPELLIRYENEEAVDDSQLPKDRFSAERLKGVDSTLKIQPAELGDSAVYLCASSLTPGLAENRETQYFGPGTRLLVL.

This CDR3 is CASSQDPVRTGTGELFF. The CDR3 DNA follows: TGCGCCAGCAGCCAAGATCCCGTCCGGACTGGGACCGGGGAGCTGTTTTTT. This chain links TRBV4-3 with TRBJ2-2; TRBD2 might be the D (5 bases). CDR1 and CDR2 (germline): LGHNA, YSLEER. Trimming left V 0 bases short and J 5 bases short, with 16 bases between. This CDR3 comprises 17 residues.